The 26 T cell receptor beta chains below all came from one sample that was sequenced in a study of cytomegalovirus exposure and HLA in healthy donors. A multiplex PCR was run with 60 Vbeta primers and 13 Jbeta primers. The method was immunoSEQ multiplex PCR; TCRdb's version includes in-frame clones alone and lacks a portion of them. Of around 110,000 clones in the sample, around 86% are singletons; the top ten hold around 4%. Sequenced material: PBMCs. The receptors were sampled from a woman younger than 45 in good health and CMV-seronegative.

The chain has TRBV2 and TRBJ2-7, with 8 bases lining up with TRBD2. The V segment lost 4 bases and the J segment 5 bases; nucleotides outside the gene matches: 1. The CDR3 length is 12 residues. Germline values: CDR1 SNHLY, CDR2 FYNNEI. The CDR3 DNA sequence: TGTGCCAGCAGTGTCGGGGGGGACGAGCAGTACTTC. This encodes CASSVGGDEQYF.

In DNA form, the CDR3 reads TGTGCCATCAGTGAGTCTGTTGTTTCTGAGGGAAGCACAGATACGCAGTATTTT. Its protein product is CAISESVVSEGSTDTQYF. The chain has TRBV10-3 and TRBJ2-3, with D possibly being TRBD2 (5 bases). Germline V lookup: CDR1 ENHRY, CDR2 SYGVKD. The CDR3 sequence is 18 residues long. V was trimmed by 0 bases and J by 0 bases, leaving 16 bases between them.

V is TRBV18 and J is TRBJ1-4; 7 nucleotides line up with TRBD1. The ends lost 4 bases at V and 6 bases at J; junction bases unmatched: 8. Germline V lookup: CDR1 KGHSH, CDR2 LQKENI. The CDR3 spans 15 residues. The CDR3 spells CASSRLGTVDEKLFF. The DNA of the CDR3 is TGTGCCAGCTCACGGTTAGGGACAGTAGATGAAAAACTGTTTTTT.

CDR3 nucleotide sequence: TGTGCCAGCAGCTTTAGGACAGGGGGATCCCAGCATTTT. This translates into CASSFRTGGSQHF. The V and J genes are TRBV5-6 and TRBJ1-5; TRBD1 agrees at 10 bases. The germline V gene has CDR1 SGHDT and CDR2 YYEEEE. With V trimmed by 2 bases and J by 11 bases, 4 bases remained unmatched. The CDR3 runs 13 residues.

This chain uses TRBV27 with TRBJ2-1; the D gene is possibly TRBD2 (6 bases). Trimming left V 5 bases short and J 4 bases short, with 21 bases between. The CDR3 has 17 amino acids. In germline, CDR1 is MNHEY, CDR2 SMNVEV (reference sequence). As DNA, the CDR3 is TGTGCCAGCAGTCACCTTTCGGGCGGAAGCGGGTACAATGAGCAGTTCTTC. Translating it yields CASSHLSGGSGYNEQFF.

About this clone: Sequence at one end of the junction differs from germline and may be a read error. This chain links TRBV7-9 with TRBJ1-2, with 12 bases matching TRBD1. This CDR3 is 16 amino acids long. CDR1 and CDR2 (germline): SEHNR, FQNEAQ (reference sequence). CDR3 DNA: TGTTCCAGCAGCTTAGGGACAGGGGGCGGCTGGCACGGCTACACCTTC. This encodes CSSSLGTGGGWHGYTF.

The chain employs TRBV7-9 and TRBJ1-4; TRBD1 agrees at 7 bases. The CDR3 totals 16 residues. Germline CDR1 is SEHNR and CDR2 is FQNEAQ (reference sequence). Trimming took 5 bases from V and 5 from J; bases not matched to a gene: 11. The CDR3 here is CASSQLPRDSNEKLFF. The CDR3 DNA is TGTGCCAGCAGCCAACTACCACGGGACAGCAATGAAAAACTGTTTTTT.

Turning to this clone: Germline and junction disagree at one end, which may indicate a read error. The gene calls are TRBV7-9 and TRBJ2-3; possibly TRBD2 for D (5 bases). Germline assignment: CDR1 SEHNR and CDR2 FQNEAQ (reference sequence). The CDR3 length is 18 residues. CDR3 sequence: CSSSSKAEPSTSTDTQYF. The CDR3 DNA follows: TGTTCCAGCAGCTCAAAAGCGGAGCCGTCGACTAGCACAGATACGCAGTATTTT.

Written as DNA, the CDR3 is TGTGCCAGCAGCGGGGGCCGGGACAGCCGCTACGAGCAGTACTTC. Translating it yields CASSGGRDSRYEQYF. The rearrangement uses TRBV9 and TRBJ2-5; 7 nucleotides line up with TRBD1. The end of the DNA fits TRBJ2-7 better, so the J call may be wrong. The CDR3 length is 15 residues. Looked up from germline, CDR1 is SGDLS and CDR2 is YYNGEE.

The chain joins TRBV5-4 to TRBJ2-7, with D perhaps matching TRBD2 (5 bases). Trimming took off 4 bases at V and 0 bases at J, with 14 bases between the two ends. Germline V gene sequence: CDR1 SGHNT, CDR2 YYREEE (reference sequence). The CDR3 runs to 15 residues. The CDR3 sequence is CASSPFAGPSYEQYF. The CDR3 bases are TGTGCCAGCAGCCCCTTCGCGGGTCCCTCCTACGAGCAGTACTTC. The full variable domain, completed using reference TRBV5-4 and TRBJ2-7, is ETGVTQSPTHLIKTRGQQVTLRCSSQSGHNTVSWYQQALGQGPQFIFQYYREEENGRGNFPPRFSGLQFPNYSSELNVNALELDDSALYLCASSPFAGPSYEQYFGPGTRLTVT.

The rearrangement links TRBV11-2 to TRBJ1-2; D perhaps matches TRBD1 (6 bases). Per germline, CDR1 SGHAT and CDR2 FQNNGV. There are 13 residues in the CDR3. V lost 4 bases to trimming and J lost 8 bases, with 14 bases between them. The CDR3, as DNA: TGTGCCAGCAGCTCACAAGGGGGGGACGGCTACACCTTC. Translation: CASSSQGGDGYTF.

V is TRBV5-6 and J is TRBJ1-2; 9 bases agree with TRBD1. V shed 4 bases and J 8 bases; nucleotides not matched to a gene: 9. Per germline, CDR1 SGHDT and CDR2 YYEEEE. This CDR3 contains 14 residues. In nucleotides, the CDR3 is TGTGCCAGCAGCCGACAGGGGGAAAAACGCGGCTACACCTTC. Its protein is CASSRQGEKRGYTF.

This rearrangement joins TRBV2 to TRBJ2-1, with 8 bases identical to TRBD2. The CDR3 totals 15 residues. V was pared by 4 bases and J by 8 bases, with 10 bases of the junction left unmatched. Per germline, CDR1 SNHLY and CDR2 FYNNEI. The CDR3 loop reads CASSAARLARDEQFF. The CDR3 DNA reads as TGTGCCAGCAGTGCAGCAAGACTAGCGAGAGATGAGCAGTTCTTC. Full variable domain (remainder filled in from reference TRBV2 and TRBJ2-1): EPEVTQTPSHQVTQMGQEVILRCVPISNHLYFYWYRQILGQKVEFLVSFYNNEISEKSEIFDDQFSVERPDGSNFTLKIRSTKLEDSAMYFCASSAARLARDEQFFGPGTRLTVL.

V and J are TRBV7-2 and TRBJ2-7, with D tentatively TRBD2 (5 bases). Germline V gene sequence: CDR1 SGHTA, CDR2 FQGNSA. The CDR3 extends over 16 amino acids. Trimming stripped 1 base from V and 2 bases from J, with 15 bases between. The CDR3 coding sequence is TGTGCCAGCAGCTTAGTATCCATACGGGGAGCCTACGAGCAGTACTTC. Translated: CASSLVSIRGAYEQYF.

The chain carries TRBV27 and TRBJ2-3; D is undetermined. Between the trimmed V and J ends, which lost 2 bases and 4 bases, there was a span of 7 bases. The CDR3 length is 13 residues. Germline CDR1 is MNHEY and CDR2 is SMNVEV (reference sequence). CDR3 bases: TGTGCCAGCAGTTTAATGGCTTCAGATACGCAGTATTTT. It specifies CASSLMASDTQYF.

This clone came up a few times. It is unclear where the CDR3 begins or ends on the DNA, so no DNA is shown, and the CDR3 is as TCRdb lists it. This chain joins TRBV11-2 and TRBJ2-1; the table names TRBD2, a call not compared with the DNA. Per germline, CDR1 SGHAT and CDR2 FQNNGV. The CDR3 is 17 residues long, ends included. CDR3 protein: CASSFGPGLAQNNEQFF.

The chain combines TRBV5-1 with TRBJ1-1; D remains ambiguous. Germline V gene lookup returns CDR1 SGHRS and CDR2 YFSETQ. Trimming shortened V by 0 bases and J by 4 bases, and 13 bases separated the two germline ends. This CDR3 has 15 residues. CDR3 in DNA: TGCGCCAGCAGCTTGGGACCCGTCACGGGCACTGAAGCTTTCTTT. Residues: CASSLGPVTGTEAFF.

In its sample, this clone was seen a few times. The chain links TRBV15 to TRBJ2-1; D remains ambiguous. Germline V gene sequence: CDR1 LNHNV, CDR2 YYDKDF (reference sequence). The CDR3 runs to 12 residues. V shed 5 bases and J shed 8 bases, with 10 bases lying between them. In nucleotides, the CDR3 is TGTGCCACCAGCCCCTCTGGCTATGAGCAGTTCTTC. It encodes CATSPSGYEQFF. Complete variable domain (other parts from reference TRBV15 and TRBJ2-1): DAMVIQNPRYQVTQFGKPVTLSCSQTLNHNVMYWYQQKSSQAPKLLFHYYDKDFNNEADTPDNFQSRRPNTSFCFLDIRSPGLGDTAMYLCATSPSGYEQFFGPGTRLTVL.

V is TRBV7-2 and J is TRBJ2-7; 9 nucleotides match TRBD2. In germline, CDR1 is SGHTA, CDR2 FQGNSA. V shed 4 bases and J 3 bases; nucleotides not matched to a gene: 7. The CDR3 extends over 15 amino acids. The CDR3 spells CASSYPGTSYYEQYF. In DNA, the CDR3 is TGTGCCAGCAGCTACCCCGGGACTAGCTACTACGAGCAGTACTTC. Filled out from reference TRBV7-2 and TRBJ2-7, the complete variable domain reads GAGVSQSPSNKVTEKGKDVELRCDPISGHTALYWYRQSLGQGLEFLIYFQGNSAPDKSGLPSDRFSAERTGGSVSTLTIQRTQQEDSAVYLCASSYPGTSYYEQYFGPGTRLTVT.

The V and J genes are TRBV6-5 and TRBJ1-5; no reliable D call. The CDR3 consists of 14 residues. Per the germline V gene, CDR1 is MNHEY and CDR2 is SVGAGI. Trimming took 6 bases from V and 3 from J, leaving 12 bases between them. The CDR3 nucleotides read TGTGCCAGCAGCCCCCGCGGAATCAATCAGCCCCAGCATTTT. This encodes CASSPRGINQPQHF.

The chain recombines TRBV7-2 with TRBJ2-1; TRBD2 matches at 8 bases. CDR1 is SGHTA and CDR2 is FQGNSA in the germline V gene. This CDR3 has 15 amino acids. Trimming removed 5 bases from V and 9 bases from J; junction bases left unmatched: 12. This CDR3 reads CASSAPGLDGPEQFF. DNA for the CDR3: TGTGCCAGCAGCGCCCCGGGACTAGACGGGCCTGAGCAGTTCTTC.

The rearrangement uses TRBV9 and TRBJ2-1; possibly TRBD2 for D (7 bases). CDR1 and CDR2 (germline): SGDLS, YYNGEE. Trimming took off 4 bases at V and 6 bases at J, with 17 bases between the two ends. The CDR3 length is 15 residues. The CDR3 loop is CASSMGVGGGNEQFF. DNA of the CDR3: TGTGCCAGCAGCATGGGAGTAGGGGGGGGCAATGAGCAGTTCTTC.

The chain combines TRBV11-3 with TRBJ2-7; tentative D call: TRBD1 (7 bases). Trimming pared 5 bases from V and 0 bases from J, leaving 20 bases between. From germline, CDR1 is SGHNT and CDR2 YENEEA. The CDR3 spans 17 residues. The CDR3, as DNA: TGTGCCAGCAGCCAAGGGATGGAGGGGACAGCCTCCTACGAGCAGTACTTC. This encodes CASSQGMEGTASYEQYF.

This clone was detected only a few times. Here the CDR3 DNA reads TGTGCCAGCAGCTTAGTAGCAAATGAAAAACTGTTTTTT. Its translation is CASSLVANEKLFF. The chain employs TRBV7-9 and TRBJ1-4; D unresolved. The CDR3 loop spans 13 amino acids. CDR1 and CDR2 (germline): SEHNR, FQNEAQ (reference sequence). V lost 1 base to trimming and J lost 5 bases, with 5 bases between them.

The V gene is TRBV5-6, the J gene TRBJ2-5; 14 bases align to TRBD2. The CDR3 covers 17 residues. V gave up 0 bases and J gave up 4 bases; unmatched junction bases: 5. The germline V gene encodes CDR1 SGHDT and CDR2 YYEEEE. CDR3 bases: TGTGCCAGCAGCTTGGGACTAGCGGGAGGGCCGGGAGAGACCCAGTACTTC. Translated, it gives CASSLGLAGGPGETQYF.

This sequence joins TRBV5-1 and TRBJ1-1; 7 bases are a match to TRBD1. Germline V gives CDR1 SGHRS, CDR2 YFSETQ. V lost 1 base to trimming and J lost 3 bases; unmatched junction nucleotides: 15. The CDR3 covers 18 residues. CDR3 amino acids: CASSLFSYGTASDTEAFF. CDR3 in DNA: TGCGCCAGCAGCTTGTTTTCTTACGGGACAGCCTCTGACACTGAAGCTTTCTTT.